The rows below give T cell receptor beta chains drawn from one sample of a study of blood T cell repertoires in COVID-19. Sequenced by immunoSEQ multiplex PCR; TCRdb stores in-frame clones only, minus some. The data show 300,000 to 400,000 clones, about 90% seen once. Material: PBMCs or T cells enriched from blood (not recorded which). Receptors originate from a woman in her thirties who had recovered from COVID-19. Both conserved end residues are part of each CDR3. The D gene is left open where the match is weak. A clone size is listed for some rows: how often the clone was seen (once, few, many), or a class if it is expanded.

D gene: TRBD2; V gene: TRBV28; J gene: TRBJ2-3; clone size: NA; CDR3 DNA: TGTGCCGCGACGGGGGGGTTTCGGGGAGATACGCAGTATTTT; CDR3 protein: CAATGGFRGDTQYF
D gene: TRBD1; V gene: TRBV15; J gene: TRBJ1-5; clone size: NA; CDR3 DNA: TGTGCCACCCAGGACAGGCTCAATCAGCCCCAGCATTTT; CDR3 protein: CATQDRLNQPQHF
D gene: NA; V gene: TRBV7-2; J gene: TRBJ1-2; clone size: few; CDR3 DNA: TGTGCCAGCAGCTCGGGACTAGGCTATGGCTACACCTTC; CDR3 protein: CASSSGLGYGYTF
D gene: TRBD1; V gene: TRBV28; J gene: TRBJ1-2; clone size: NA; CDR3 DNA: TGTGCCAGCAGTGATCCGGGACAGGGGGCTCCTGGGGGCTACACCTTC; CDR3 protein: CASSDPGQGAPGGYTF
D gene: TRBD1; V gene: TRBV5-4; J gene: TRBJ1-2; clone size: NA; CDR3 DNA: TGTGCCAGCAGCTCGCCGACAGGGGGTAGAACGTCGACTAACTATGGCTACACCTTC; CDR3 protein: CASSSPTGGRTSTNYGYTF
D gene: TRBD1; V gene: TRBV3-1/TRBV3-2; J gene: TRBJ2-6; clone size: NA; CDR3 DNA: TGTGCCAGCAGCCGACAGGGGAGCTCTGGGGCCAACGTCCTGACTTTC; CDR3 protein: CASSRQGSSGANVLTF
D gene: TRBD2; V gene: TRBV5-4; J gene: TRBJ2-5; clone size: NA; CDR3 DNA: TGTGCCAGCAGCTCGGGGGGGCAGGTAGGGAGGGTAGAGACCCAGTACTTC; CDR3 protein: CASSSGGQVGRVETQYF
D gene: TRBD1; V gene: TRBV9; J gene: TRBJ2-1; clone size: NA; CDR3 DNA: TGTGCCAGCAGCTTCAGTTTAGGTCAGGGACAGGTGAGCGACAATGAGCAGTTCTTC; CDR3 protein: CASSFSLGQGQVSDNEQFF
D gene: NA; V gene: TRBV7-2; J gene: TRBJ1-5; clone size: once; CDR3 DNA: TGTGCCAGCAGCCCCGACAGCCTTTCGCCCCAGCATTTT; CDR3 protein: CASSPDSLSPQHF
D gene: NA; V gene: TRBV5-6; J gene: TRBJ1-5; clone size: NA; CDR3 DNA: TGTGCCAGCAGCCCCTCGGGGGGGATCGAACAGCCCCAGCATTTT; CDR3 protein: CASSPSGGIEQPQHF
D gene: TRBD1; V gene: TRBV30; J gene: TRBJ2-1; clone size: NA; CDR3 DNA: TGTGCCTGGACGGTCGGCGGGACAGGGTACAATGAGCAGTTCTTC; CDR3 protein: CAWTVGGTGYNEQFF
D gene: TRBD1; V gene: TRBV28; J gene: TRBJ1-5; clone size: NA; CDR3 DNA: TGTGCCAGCAGTCCCCCGGACAGGGGGAGCAATCAGCCCCAGCATTTT; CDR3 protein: CASSPPDRGSNQPQHF
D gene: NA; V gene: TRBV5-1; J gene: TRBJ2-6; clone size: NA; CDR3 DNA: TGCGCCAGCAGTAGACAGTCAAGCTCTGGGGCCAACGTCCTGACTTTC; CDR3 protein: CASSRQSSSGANVLTF
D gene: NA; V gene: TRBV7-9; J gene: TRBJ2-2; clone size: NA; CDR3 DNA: TGTGCCAGCAGCTATCAGGGTCTCATCGGGGAGCTGTTTTTT; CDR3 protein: CASSYQGLIGELFF
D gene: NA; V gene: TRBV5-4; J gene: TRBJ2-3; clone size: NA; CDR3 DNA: TGTGCCAGCAGCTTGGCAGGGGCCGGCGCAGATACGCAGTATTTT; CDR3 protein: CASSLAGAGADTQYF
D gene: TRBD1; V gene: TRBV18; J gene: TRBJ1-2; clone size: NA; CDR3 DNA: TGTGCCAGCTCCCGACAGGGGGACTACTATGGCTACACCTTC; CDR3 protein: CASSRQGDYYGYTF
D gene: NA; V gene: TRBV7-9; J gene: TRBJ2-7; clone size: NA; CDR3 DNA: TGTGCCAGCAGCTTCACTCGGGAGCAGTACTTC; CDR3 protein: CASSFTREQYF
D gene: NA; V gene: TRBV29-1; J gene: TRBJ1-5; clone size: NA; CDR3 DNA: TGCAGCGTTGGGCAGGGAGGGAGCAATCAGCCCCAGCATTTT; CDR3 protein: CSVGQGGSNQPQHF
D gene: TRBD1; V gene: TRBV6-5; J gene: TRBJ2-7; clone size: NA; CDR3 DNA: TGTGCCAGTGGGACAGGGAGGTCCTACGAGCAGTACTTC; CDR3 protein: CASGTGRSYEQYF
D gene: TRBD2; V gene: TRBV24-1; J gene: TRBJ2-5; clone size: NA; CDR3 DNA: TGTGCCACCAGTGACCCGACTAGCGATGAGACCCAGTACTTC; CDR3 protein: CATSDPTSDETQYF
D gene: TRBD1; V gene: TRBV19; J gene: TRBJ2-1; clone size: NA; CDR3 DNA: TGTGCCAGTAGTAGGGGACAGGGGCCCAATGAGCAGTTCTTC; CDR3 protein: CASSRGQGPNEQFF
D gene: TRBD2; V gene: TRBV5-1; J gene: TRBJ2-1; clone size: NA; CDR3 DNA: TGCGCCAGCAGCTTTTATCGGGGGGGCCGGAATGAGCAGTTCTTC; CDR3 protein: CASSFYRGGRNEQFF
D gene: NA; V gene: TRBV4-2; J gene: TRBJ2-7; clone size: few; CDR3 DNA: TGTGCCAGCAGCCAACAATCGACAGGCTCCTACGAGCAGTACTTC; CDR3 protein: CASSQQSTGSYEQYF
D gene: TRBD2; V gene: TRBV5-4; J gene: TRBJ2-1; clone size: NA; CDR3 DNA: TGTGCCAGCAGCGAGGGACTAGCGGGGGGGCCGTTTGATGAGCAGTTCTTC; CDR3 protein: CASSEGLAGGPFDEQFF
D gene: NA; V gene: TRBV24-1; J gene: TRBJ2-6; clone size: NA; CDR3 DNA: TGTGCCACCAGTCACCAAGGGGATGGGGCCAACGTCCTGACTTTC; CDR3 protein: CATSHQGDGANVLTF
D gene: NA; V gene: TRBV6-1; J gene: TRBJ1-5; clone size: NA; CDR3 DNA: TGTGCCAGCAGTGAACAGGGTTTTAGCAATCAGCCCCAGCATTTT; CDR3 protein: CASSEQGFSNQPQHF
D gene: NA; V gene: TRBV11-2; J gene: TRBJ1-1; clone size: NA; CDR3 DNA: TGTGCCAGCAGCTTAGATCGACAGCCTGTCGAAGCTTTCTTT; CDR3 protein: CASSLDRQPVEAFF
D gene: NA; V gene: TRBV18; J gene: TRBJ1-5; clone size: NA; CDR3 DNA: TGTGCCAGCTCCCGGGCCGGGGGCAATCAGCCCCAGCATTTT; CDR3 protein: CASSRAGGNQPQHF
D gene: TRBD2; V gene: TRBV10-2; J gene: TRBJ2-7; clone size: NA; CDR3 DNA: TGCGCCAGCAGTGAGTCGACTAGCGGGGGGGACGAGCAGTACTTC; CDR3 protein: CASSESTSGGDEQYF
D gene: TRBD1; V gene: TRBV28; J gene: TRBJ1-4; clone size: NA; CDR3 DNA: TGTGCCAGCAGTACAGGGGGAGGGGCCTGGAATGAAAAACTGTTTTTT; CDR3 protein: CASSTGGGAWNEKLFF
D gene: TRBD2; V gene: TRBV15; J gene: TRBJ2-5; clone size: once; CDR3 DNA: TGTGCCACCAGCAGAGGGCAGCGGGGGATCCAAGAGACCCAGTACTTC; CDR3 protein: CATSRGQRGIQETQYF
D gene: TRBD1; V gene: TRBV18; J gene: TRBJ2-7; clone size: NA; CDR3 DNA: TGTGCCAGCTCACCCTATAATTCCGGGACAGGGGGAGTCTACGAGCAGTACTTC; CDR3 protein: CASSPYNSGTGGVYEQYF
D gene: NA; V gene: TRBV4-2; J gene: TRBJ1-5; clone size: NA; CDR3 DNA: TGTGCCAGCGCCCTCGAGAACAATCAGCCCCAGCATTTT; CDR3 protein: CASALENNQPQHF